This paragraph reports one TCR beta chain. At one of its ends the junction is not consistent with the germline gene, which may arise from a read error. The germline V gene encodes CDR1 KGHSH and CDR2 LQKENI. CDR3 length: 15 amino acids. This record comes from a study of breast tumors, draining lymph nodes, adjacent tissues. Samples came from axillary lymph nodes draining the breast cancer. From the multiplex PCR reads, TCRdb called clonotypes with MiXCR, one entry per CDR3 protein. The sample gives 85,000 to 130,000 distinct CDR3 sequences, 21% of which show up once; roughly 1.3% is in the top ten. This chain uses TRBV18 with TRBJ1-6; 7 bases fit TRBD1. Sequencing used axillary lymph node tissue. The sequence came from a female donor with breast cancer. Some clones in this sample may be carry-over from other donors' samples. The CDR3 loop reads CASSTGQAQNSPPHF. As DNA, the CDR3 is TGTGCCAGCTCAACCGGACAGGCCCAGAATTCACCCCCCCACTTT. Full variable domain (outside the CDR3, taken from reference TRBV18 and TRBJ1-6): NAGVMQNPRHLVRRRGQEARLRCSPMKGHSHVYWYRQLPEEGLKFMVYLQKENIIDESGMPKERFSAEFPKEGPSILRIQQVVRGDSAAYFCASSTGQAQNSPPHFGNGTRLTVT.